This T cell receptor (beta chain) was retrieved from a study of beta chain features in type 1 diabetes. Study information: Sorted cell examination encompassed about 110,000,000 cells across all samples. Study-wide results and limits: Type 1 diabetes patients showed fewer insertions and more deletions at VDJ junctions. When Type 1 diabetes patients were examined, their TCRB CDR3s proved moderately but significantly shorter in all four CD4+ subsets.

About this clone itself: Its antigen is not known. The same CDR3 can be traced to other DNA sequences in this sample.

Germline CDR1 and CDR2: SQVTM and ANQGSEA. V lost 2 bases to trimming and J lost 1 base, with 8 bases between them. CDR3 length: 13 amino acids. TCRB transcripts that were expressed got sequenced, as all of the isolated RNA had been reverse transcribed. The protocol was immunoSEQ multiplex PCR, while the TCRdb copy is restricted to in-frame clones and leaves out a portion. The table has 150,000 to 200,000 clones, more than 10% seen once. Sorting with CD45RO/CCR7/CD25/CD127/CD95/CD27 yielded naive, central memory, regulatory and stem-like memory CD4+ cells. The receptor was isolated from a woman younger than 30 in good health. V and J are TRBV29-1 and TRBJ1-1; unclear D gene. Sequenced material: central memory CD4+ T cells from blood. CDR3 bases: TGCAGCGTTGAACGGGGAAGGAACACTGAAGCTTTCTTT. Translating gives CSVERGRNTEAFF.